Below are 27 T cell receptor beta chains sequenced from a single sample in a study of cytotoxic CD8 clonotypes in ibrutinib-treated CLL. The protocol was immunoSEQ multiplex PCR, while the TCRdb copy is restricted to in-frame clones and leaves out a portion. This sample yields roughly 70,000 clones, of which over 75% are seen a single time; around 7.6% belongs to the top ten. This specimen was PBMCs, taken at disease progression, from a patient treated with ibrutinib. The receptors stem from a human donor with chronic lymphocytic leukemia.

The V call is TRBV20-1, the J call TRBJ2-1, with D uncertain. CDR3 length: 11 amino acids. The V gene lost 6 bases and the J gene lost 4 bases, with 7 bases spanning the gap. In germline, CDR1 is DFQATT, CDR2 SNEGSKA (reference sequence). The CDR3 DNA is TGCAGTGCCCCCAGATACAATGAGCAGTTCTTC. Its protein product is CSAPRYNEQFF.

The CDR3 here is CASSHQGSRTYSYGYTF. The DNA of the CDR3 is TGTGCCAGCAGCCATCAGGGTTCTCGAACCTACAGCTATGGCTACACCTTC. The gene calls are TRBV7-9 and TRBJ1-2, with a possible D match to TRBD1 (5 bases). The germline gives CDR1 SEHNR, CDR2 FQNEAQ (reference sequence). The V end was cut by 5 bases, the J end by 4 bases, with 23 bases between. The CDR3 is 17 residues long.

J is TRBJ2-3 and V is TRBV2; TRBD1 or TRBD2 may be the D gene (5 bases each). The length of the CDR3 is 14 residues. Germline CDR1 reads SNHLY; CDR2 reads FYNNEI. V lost 7 bases to trimming and J lost 2 bases, with 13 bases between them. CDR3 sequence reads: CASTEGSFTDTQYF. The CDR3 DNA reads as TGTGCCAGCACAGAGGGGTCCTTCACAGATACGCAGTATTTT.

The gene calls are TRBV5-1 and TRBJ2-7; D uncertain. V shed 2 bases and J shed 7 bases, with 16 bases lying between them. This CDR3 has 14 residues. Germline V CDR1 and CDR2: SGHRS, YFSETQ. Here the CDR3 DNA reads TGCGCCAGCAGCTTTTATAACAGTTTATTAGAGCAGTACTTC. Its protein is CASSFYNSLLEQYF.

This clone occurred a few times. The chain uses TRBV1 and TRBJ2-1; the DNA was not compared with TRBD2, the D call given in the table. TRBV1 is labeled a pseudogene. The CDR3 length is 15 residues. As DNA, the CDR3 is TGCACCAGCGGGAAGGGGGGAGGGCCATTCGGTGAGCAGTTCTTC. Protein product: CTSGKGGGPFGEQFF.

The chain recombines TRBV15 with TRBJ1-4; 9 positions agree with TRBD1. Germline V gene lookup returns CDR1 LNHNV and CDR2 YYDKDF (reference sequence). This CDR3 is 14 amino acids long. With V trimmed by 3 bases and J by 8 bases, 4 bases remained unmatched. The CDR3 sequence: CATSRGQGPEKLFF. DNA for the CDR3: TGTGCCACCAGCAGGGGACAGGGTCCCGAAAAACTGTTTTTT.

This chain links TRBV20-1 with TRBJ1-1; D uncertain. Germline V gene sequence: CDR1 DFQATT, CDR2 SNEGSKA (reference sequence). The CDR3 length is 11 residues. The CDR3 region has the DNA TGCAGGGGGTCGGCGGGCACTGAAGCTTTCTTT. It is translated as CRGSAGTEAFF.

This clone was seen a handful of times. The CDR3 is CASIEGSGNQPQHF. For the CDR3, the DNA is TGTGCCAGTATCGAGGGGTCGGGCAATCAGCCCCAGCATTTT. This chain joins TRBV19 and TRBJ1-5, with D possibly being TRBD1 (5 bases). V was shortened by 7 bases and J by 2 bases, with 12 bases between the two germline ends. The CDR3 extends over 14 amino acids. Germline CDR1 and CDR2: LNHDA and SQIVND (reference sequence).

This clone was observed once. The CDR3 sequence is CASSLIPLTNEQFF. The CDR3 DNA reads TGTGCCAGCAGTTTAATACCCCTTACCAATGAGCAGTTCTTC. This chain uses TRBV5-6 with TRBJ2-1; D call uncertain. The CDR3 has 14 amino acids. The V and J ends lost 5 bases and 6 bases respectively, with 15 bases between them. Germline V CDR1 and CDR2: SGHDT, YYEEEE.

This sequence joins TRBV19 and TRBJ1-5, with a tentative D call TRBD1 (5 bases). CDR1 and CDR2 (germline): LNHDA, SQIVND (reference sequence). This CDR3 is 16 amino acids long. V dropped 10 bases and J dropped 4 bases, with 23 bases sitting between them. CDR3 protein: CATTRDRGFGNQPQHF. Here the CDR3 DNA reads TGTGCCACCACCCGGGACCGCGGGTTCGGTAATCAGCCCCAGCATTTT.

This sequence joins TRBV5-8 and TRBJ2-1; 11 bases fit TRBD2. CDR3 length: 17 amino acids. Losses at the gene ends were 0 bases for V and 7 bases for J; bases not matched to a gene: 9. Germline CDR1 and CDR2: SGHTS and YDEGEE. CDR3 protein: CASSLGGTSGAGNEQFF. CDR3 nucleotide sequence: TGTGCCAGCAGCTTGGGGGGGACTAGCGGAGCTGGGAATGAGCAGTTCTTC.

The rearrangement joins TRBV25-1 to TRBJ2-1, with 12 bases lining up with TRBD2. Trimming took 4 bases from V and 3 from J; bases not matched to a gene: 4. The CDR3 sequence is 16 residues long. The germline CDR1 and CDR2 sequences are MGHDK and SYGVNS. The CDR3 DNA follows: TGTGCCAGCAGTGCTGGGGGACTAGCGGGCTACAATGAGCAGTTCTTC. Protein: CASSAGGLAGYNEQFF.

CDR3 sequence (DNA): TGTGCCACCGTTGGACAGGGCTACGAGCAGTACTTC. Protein product: CATVGQGYEQYF. This chain uses TRBV10-3 with TRBJ2-7, with 8 bases lining up with TRBD1. The CDR3 has 12 residues. V dropped 10 bases and J dropped 3; count of bases not matched to a gene: 5. Looked up from germline, CDR1 is ENHRY and CDR2 is SYGVKD.

The chain joins TRBV18 to TRBJ1-3; D is unresolved. V shed 0 bases and J shed 0 bases, with 6 bases lying between them. Germline V gene data show CDR1 as KGHSH and CDR2 as LQKENI. The CDR3 has 15 amino acids. This chain's CDR3 is CASSPPRRSGNTIYF. As DNA, the CDR3 is TGTGCCAGCTCACCACCTAGGCGCTCTGGAAACACCATATATTTT.

J is TRBJ2-7 and V is TRBV11-3; 15 bases are a match to TRBD2. V trimming: 3 bases; J trimming: 6 bases; junction bases outside the gene matches: 3. The CDR3 contains 15 residues. CDR1 is SGHNT and CDR2 is YENEEA in the germline V gene. For the CDR3, the DNA is TGTGCCAGCAGCTTGGGACTAGCGGGAGGAGGCGAGCAGTACTTC. As protein: CASSLGLAGGGEQYF.

This chain uses TRBV6-5 with TRBJ2-7; TRBD2 is a possible D gene (5 bases). V lost 5 bases, J lost 4 bases, and 15 bases lay in between. CDR3 length: 14 residues. Germline CDR1 MNHEY, CDR2 SVGAGI. This chain's CDR3 is CASSPRGLKYEQYF. In nucleotides, the CDR3 is TGTGCCAGCAGTCCCCGGGGTTTGAAGTACGAGCAGTACTTC.

The chain carries TRBV5-1 and TRBJ2-2, with 8 bases aligning to TRBD2. Germline V gene lookup returns CDR1 SGHRS and CDR2 YFSETQ. Trimming took 4 bases from V and 3 from J; bases not matched to a gene: 8. The CDR3 consists of 16 residues. In DNA, the CDR3 is TGCGCCAGCAGCCCGAAGCGGGAGTTGGACACCGGGGAGCTGTTTTTT. It specifies CASSPKRELDTGELFF.

This chain links TRBV18 with TRBJ1-2; D ambiguous. V lost 2 bases and J 7 bases, leaving 23 bases between the germline ends. The V gene's germline CDR1 is KGHSH and CDR2 LQKENI. There are 17 residues in the CDR3. CDR3 residues: CASSPKPTVGVYGGYTF. The CDR3 nucleotides are TGTGCCAGCTCACCAAAGCCCACTGTCGGGGTTTATGGTGGCTACACCTTC.

The rearrangement links TRBV5-1 to TRBJ1-1; D is ambiguous. The CDR3 runs to 13 residues. CDR1 SGHRS and CDR2 YFSETQ come from the germline V gene. The V and J ends lost 2 bases and 1 base respectively, with 6 bases between them. The CDR3 sequence is CASSFAKNTEAFF. In DNA form, the CDR3 reads TGCGCCAGCAGCTTCGCCAAGAACACTGAAGCTTTCTTT. Together with reference TRBV5-1 and TRBJ1-1, the CDR3 gives the full variable domain: KAGVTQTPRYLIKTRGQQVTLSCSPISGHRSVSWYQQTPGQGLQFLFEYFSETQRNKGNFPGRFSGRQFSNSRSEMNVSTLELGDSALYLCASSFAKNTEAFFGQGTRLTVV.

The V gene is TRBV6-1, the J gene TRBJ1-6, with D perhaps matching TRBD1 (5 bases). CDR3 size: 15 residues. From germline, CDR1 is MNHNS and CDR2 SASEGT. V lost 5 bases and J 7 bases, leaving 15 bases between the germline ends. CDR3 nucleotide sequence: TGTGCCAGCAGTCCTTGGGGACTTACGAATTCACCCCTCCACTTT. Translation gives CASSPWGLTNSPLHF.

The J gene is TRBJ1-3, the V gene TRBV6-5, with D tentatively TRBD1 (5 bases). V lost 7 bases to trimming and J lost 2 bases, with 9 bases between them. The CDR3 contains 13 residues. Per germline, CDR1 MNHEY and CDR2 SVGAGI. Here the CDR3 reads CASTRGPGNTIYF. In nucleotides, the CDR3 is TGTGCCAGCACTAGGGGTCCTGGAAACACCATATATTTT.

This clone appeared a single time. The chain uses TRBV11-2 and TRBJ1-2; D is uncertain. The germline V and J ends were trimmed by 5 bases and 4 bases, with 11 bases remaining between them. The germline CDR1 and CDR2 sequences are SGHAT and FQNNGV. This CDR3 comprises 13 residues. The CDR3 loop reads CASSQLHSYGYTF. Written as DNA, the CDR3 is TGTGCCAGCAGCCAACTTCACAGCTATGGCTACACCTTC.

V usage is TRBV6-4 and J usage is TRBJ1-2; possibly TRBD1 for D (6 bases). The CDR3 spans 12 residues. Trimming took off 7 bases at V and 8 bases at J, with 14 bases between the two ends. The germline V gene has CDR1 MRHNA and CDR2 SNTAGT. The CDR3 spells CASKSTGRGYTF. The CDR3 nucleotides are TGTGCCAGCAAATCGACAGGAAGAGGCTACACCTTC.

V gene TRBV5-4 combines with J gene TRBJ1-1, with D possibly TRBD1 on 5 matching bases. V gave up 1 base and J gave up 5 bases, with 21 bases separating them. Germline V CDR1 and CDR2: SGHNT, YYREEE (reference sequence). CDR3 length: 17 residues. CDR3 DNA: TGTGCCAGCAGCTTGCAAGGGGTGGTGGGTCGGGAGACTGAAGCTTTCTTT. Amino acids: CASSLQGVVGRETEAFF.

This clone occurred once. The chain couples TRBV5-1 to TRBJ2-7; D unclear. V shed 6 bases and J shed 0 bases, with 13 bases lying between them. The CDR3 covers 14 residues. Per the germline V gene, CDR1 is SGHRS and CDR2 is YFSETQ. As DNA, the CDR3 is TGCGCCAGCACGCCTCTTTTCTCCTCCTACGAGCAGTACTTC. This sequence encodes CASTPLFSSYEQYF.

This clone came up once. This chain uses TRBV7-8 with TRBJ2-5; the match to TRBD2 covers 9 bases. CDR1 is SGHVS, CDR2 FQNEAQ, per germline. With 5 bases clipped from V and 6 bases from J, the junction kept 4 bases outside the gene matches. There are 13 residues in the CDR3. In DNA form, the CDR3 reads TGTGCCAGCAGCCCCCTAGCGGGGAAGACCCAGTACTTC. This translates into CASSPLAGKTQYF.

The chain employs TRBV28 and TRBJ2-3; TRBD1 or TRBD2 may be the D gene (5 bases each). V was pared by 5 bases and J by 3 bases, with 24 bases between. The CDR3 consists of 18 residues. The germline gives CDR1 MDHEN, CDR2 SYDVKM. CDR3 region: CASSPQNLRDGDTDTQYF. Written as DNA, the CDR3 is TGTGCCAGCAGTCCTCAAAACCTCCGGGACGGGGATACAGATACGCAGTATTTT.